This TCR beta chain comes out of a study of cytomegalovirus exposure and HLA in healthy donors. The primer mix had 60 Vbeta and 13 Jbeta primers. The protocol was immunoSEQ multiplex PCR, while the TCRdb copy is restricted to in-frame clones and leaves out a portion. The top ten hold just under 20% of the sample, which has roughly 54,000 clones, 70% seen once. Between the trimmed V and J ends, which lost 7 bases and 0 bases, there was a span of 12 bases. The CDR3 loop spans 15 amino acids. CDR1 is MNHNY, CDR2 SVGAGI, per germline (reference sequence). V usage is TRBV6-6 and J usage is TRBJ2-2; the D gene is possibly TRBD2 (7 bases). This receptor was obtained from a woman aged 55-70 years in good health and CMV-seropositive. The sequenced material came from PBMCs. This CDR3 reads CASTPGGSNTGELFF. DNA for the CDR3: TGTGCCAGCACCCCGGGGGGCTCGAACACCGGGGAGCTGTTTTTT.